One sample yielded the 31 T cell receptor beta chains listed below, sequenced in a study of blood T cell repertoires in COVID-19. Generated by immunoSEQ multiplex PCR, the TCRdb table keeps only in-frame clones and is missing some. Counted here are 72,000 or so clones, nearly 90% occurring once; the ten biggest clones make up less than 1.5%. Material for sequencing was peripheral blood. All receptors derive from a man in his fifties or sixties with acute or convalescent COVID-19.

The rearrangement joins TRBV7-9 to TRBJ2-2; the D is unclear. With 5 bases removed from V and 6 bases from J, the gap between germline ends came to 10 bases. Germline assignment: CDR1 SEHNR and CDR2 FQNEAQ (reference sequence). This CDR3 comprises 13 residues. In DNA, the CDR3 is TGTGCCAGCAGCGTACGAACGGCCGGGGAGCTGTTTTTT. It specifies CASSVRTAGELFF.

The chain is built from TRBV6-6 and TRBJ2-3; D unresolved. V dropped 0 bases and J dropped 2 bases, with 3 bases sitting between them. The CDR3 consists of 13 residues. Germline CDR1 is MNHNY and CDR2 is SVGAGI (reference sequence). The CDR3 is CASSYSHTDTQYF. In DNA, the CDR3 is TGTGCCAGCAGTTACTCCCACACAGATACGCAGTATTTT.

The CDR3 is CASRTGGKDNEQFF. CDR3 nucleotide sequence: TGCGCCAGCAGAACGGGGGGAAAGGACAATGAGCAGTTCTTC. The V and J genes are TRBV5-1 and TRBJ2-1; 7 nucleotides align to TRBD2. The V gene's germline CDR1 is SGHRS and CDR2 YFSETQ. CDR3 length: 14 amino acids. After removal of 5 bases from V and 5 bases from J, the junction contained 7 bases not matched to a gene. The full variable domain, its missing parts supplied by reference TRBV5-1 and TRBJ2-1, is KAGVTQTPRYLIKTRGQQVTLSCSPISGHRSVSWYQQTPGQGLQFLFEYFSETQRNKGNFPGRFSGRQFSNSRSEMNVSTLELGDSALYLCASRTGGKDNEQFFGPGTRLTVL.

V usage is TRBV7-8 and J usage is TRBJ1-1; unclear D gene. Trimming took off 3 bases at V and 5 bases at J, with 10 bases between the two ends. CDR1 is SGHVS, CDR2 FQNEAQ, per germline. CDR3 length: 13 amino acids. The CDR3 region has the DNA TGTGCCAGCAGCTTTACGGGAGCGACTGAAGCTTTCTTT. As protein: CASSFTGATEAFF. The full variable domain, rest sourced from reference TRBV7-8 and TRBJ1-1, is GAGVSQSPRYKVAKRGQDVALRCDPISGHVSLFWYQQALGQGPEFLTYFQNEAQLDKSGLPSDRFFAERPEGSVSTLKIQRTQQEDSAVYLCASSFTGATEAFFGQGTRLTVV.

This chain links TRBV18 with TRBJ1-1, with D uncertain. The V end lost 3 bases, the J end lost 0 bases, and 17 bases lay between the germline ends. The CDR3 loop spans 17 amino acids. CDR1 and CDR2 (germline): KGHSH, LQKENI. The CDR3 DNA reads as TGTGCCAGCTCACCGGCCTTAGTCGGCAGGTTGAACACTGAAGCTTTCTTT. Translated: CASSPALVGRLNTEAFF.

This sequence joins TRBV29-1 and TRBJ2-1, with TRBD1 identical over 11 bases. The CDR3 sequence is 15 residues long. V was clipped by 4 bases and J by 7 bases; unmatched bases: 9. CDR1 SQVTM and CDR2 ANQGSEA come from the germline V gene. This CDR3 reads CSVGFGGQGDNEQFF. DNA for the CDR3: TGCAGCGTTGGCTTTGGGGGACAGGGGGATAATGAGCAGTTCTTC.

The chain combines TRBV6-5 with TRBJ1-3; D possibly corresponds to TRBD1 (6 bases). Trimming shortened V by 6 bases and J by 2 bases, and 14 bases separated the two germline ends. CDR1 and CDR2 from the germline V gene are MNHEY and SVGAGI. The length of the CDR3 is 15 residues. CDR3 coding DNA: TGTGCCAGCAGCCGAGGGGGAGTTACTGGAAACACCATATATTTT. This sequence encodes CASSRGGVTGNTIYF.

The CDR3 sequence: CASSLGQGGAKNIQYF. DNA for the CDR3: TGTGCCAGCAGCTTGGGGCAGGGGGGAGCCAAAAACATTCAGTACTTC. J is TRBJ2-4 and V is TRBV5-5, with TRBD1 as a possible D gene (7 bases). The germline gives CDR1 SGHKS, CDR2 YYEKEE (reference sequence). Trimming took off 0 bases at V and 0 bases at J, with 10 bases between the two ends. The CDR3 extends over 16 amino acids.

This clone was recorded a few times. The CDR3 sequence is CSARVLGEQFF. The CDR3, as DNA: TGCAGTGCTAGAGTACTCGGTGAGCAGTTCTTC. V and J are TRBV20-1 and TRBJ2-1; D gene ambiguous. Looked up from germline, CDR1 is DFQATT and CDR2 is SNEGSKA (reference sequence). Trimming shortened V by 1 base and J by 9 bases, and 7 bases separated the two germline ends. The CDR3 is 11 amino acids.

V is TRBV15 and J is TRBJ1-5, with 7 positions matching TRBD1. The V segment lost 4 bases and the J segment 6 bases; nucleotides outside the gene matches: 9. The CDR3 consists of 15 residues. CDR1 and CDR2 (germline): LNHNV, YYDKDF (reference sequence). CDR3 DNA sequence: TGTGCCACCAGCACCAGTTTAAACAGGGGTCAGCCCCAGCATTTT. It encodes CATSTSLNRGQPQHF.

The chain recombines TRBV2 with TRBJ2-7, with a tentative D call TRBD1 (5 bases). This CDR3 has 12 amino acids. V was trimmed by 6 bases and J by 2 bases, leaving 8 bases between them. Germline assignment: CDR1 SNHLY and CDR2 FYNNEI. The chain's CDR3 is CASRATAYEQYF. Here the CDR3 DNA reads TGTGCCAGCAGGGCGACAGCCTACGAGCAGTACTTC.

This clone was detected only once. The gene calls are TRBV24-1 and TRBJ1-4; 7 nucleotides line up with TRBD1. The germline V gene has CDR1 KGHDR and CDR2 SFDVKD. CDR3 size: 15 residues. Trimming cost V 4 bases and J 6 bases; bases outside gene matches: 7. CDR3 amino acids: CATSDSDRRDEKLFF. CDR3 bases: TGTGCCACCAGTGACTCGGACAGGAGGGATGAAAAACTGTTTTTT.

This clone was found once. The gene calls are TRBV19 and TRBJ1-6; D perhaps matches TRBD1 (5 bases). The V and J ends lost 4 bases and 9 bases respectively, with 10 bases between them. Per the germline V gene, CDR1 is LNHDA and CDR2 is SQIVND (reference sequence). CDR3 size: 13 residues. DNA for the CDR3: TGTGCCAGTAGTAAACAGGCCGGTTCACCCCTCCACTTT. Translated: CASSKQAGSPLHF.

This clone has only one observation. The chain carries TRBV29-1 and TRBJ1-3, with D uncertain. The CDR3 spans 19 residues. Germline CDR1 SQVTM, CDR2 ANQGSEA. V gave up 7 bases and J gave up 0 bases, with 28 bases separating them. CDR3 residues: CSARLMRESTFDSGNTIYF. The CDR3 DNA reads as TGCAGCGCCCGGTTAATGAGGGAATCTACTTTTGACTCTGGAAACACCATATATTTT.

The chain employs TRBV15 and TRBJ2-5; 7 nucleotides match TRBD1. The CDR3 consists of 16 residues. From germline, CDR1 is LNHNV and CDR2 YYDKDF (reference sequence). Unmatched junction bases numbered 7, after V lost 1 base and J lost 2 bases. The CDR3 DNA follows: TGTGCCACCAGCAGAGGGGTACAGGGGAGACAAGAGACCCAGTACTTC. This translates into CATSRGVQGRQETQYF.

The V call is TRBV29-1, the J call TRBJ1-1, with D unclear. V was cut by 7 bases and J by 0 bases, with 9 bases left in between. This CDR3 comprises 12 residues. The germline V gene encodes CDR1 SQVTM and CDR2 ANQGSEA. CDR3 nucleotide sequence: TGCAGCGCGGACGGTCTGAACACTGAAGCTTTCTTT. Protein sequence: CSADGLNTEAFF.

This chain uses TRBV3-1 (or the pseudogene TRBV3-2) with TRBJ1-3; D possibly corresponds to TRBD1 (6 bases). CDR3 size: 12 residues. Germline lookup yields CDR1 LGHDT and CDR2 YNNKEL (reference sequence). Trimming cost V 4 bases and J 11 bases, with 12 bases left between them. The CDR3 DNA reads TGTGCCAGCAGCCTAGGGGGAACTGCCATATATTTT. Its protein product is CASSLGGTAIYF.

The V gene is TRBV5-1, the J gene TRBJ1-4; 7 bases are shared with TRBD1. The CDR3 runs to 13 residues. Per the germline V gene, CDR1 is SGHRS and CDR2 is YFSETQ. V lost 4 bases, J lost 6 bases, and 3 bases stayed unmatched. CDR3 region: CASSGQVDEKLFF. CDR3 nucleotide sequence: TGCGCCAGCAGCGGACAGGTGGATGAAAAACTGTTTTTT.

The chain carries TRBV14 and TRBJ2-1; 16 bases are shared with TRBD2. Per the germline V gene, CDR1 is SGHDN and CDR2 is FVKESK. V shed 8 bases, J shed 4 bases, and the junction held 14 bases outside the gene matches. The CDR3 has 19 amino acids. DNA of the CDR3: TGTGCCAGCCTTACCGGGACTAGCGGGGGGGACTACATATACAATGAGCAGTTCTTC. Translated: CASLTGTSGGDYIYNEQFF.

This chain connects TRBV6-5 to TRBJ1-6; D unclear. This CDR3 comprises 14 residues. V lost 6 bases and J 0 bases, leaving 6 bases between the germline ends. CDR1 and CDR2 from the germline V gene are MNHEY and SVGAGI. Here the CDR3 reads CASSLNSYNSPLHF. The CDR3 region has the DNA TGTGCCAGCAGCCTAAACTCCTATAATTCACCCCTCCACTTT.

The chain couples TRBV7-3 to TRBJ2-5; D is possibly TRBD2 (6 bases). V was cut by 5 bases and J by 2 bases, with 18 bases left in between. CDR3 length: 16 amino acids. From germline, CDR1 is SGHTA and CDR2 FQGTGA. The CDR3 DNA reads as TGTGCCAGCAGCCGGACCCTTGGGACTTCACAAGAGACCCAGTACTTC. Protein product: CASSRTLGTSQETQYF.

V and J are TRBV15 and TRBJ2-7; 10 nucleotides match TRBD1. CDR3 length equals 16 residues. Unmatched junction bases numbered 10, after V lost 5 bases and J lost 3 bases. Germline CDR1 is LNHNV and CDR2 is YYDKDF (reference sequence). CDR3 in amino acids: CATSGRTGGLFYEQYF. The DNA of the CDR3 is TGTGCCACCAGCGGTCGGACAGGGGGTTTGTTCTACGAGCAGTACTTC.

This chain links TRBV5-1 with TRBJ2-1; TRBD1 matches 7 bases. Germline lookup yields CDR1 SGHRS and CDR2 YFSETQ. V dropped 0 bases and J dropped 3; count of bases not matched to a gene: 3. The CDR3 has 15 residues. The CDR3 region is CASSLEGGGYNEQFF. Written as DNA, the CDR3 is TGCGCCAGCAGCTTGGAAGGGGGCGGCTACAATGAGCAGTTCTTC.

This rearrangement joins TRBV5-6 to TRBJ2-2, with D possibly matching TRBD1 (5 bases). Germline V gene sequence: CDR1 SGHDT, CDR2 YYEEEE. V was trimmed by 0 bases and J by 4 bases, leaving 13 bases between them. The CDR3 spans 16 residues. In DNA, the CDR3 is TGTGCCAGCAGCTTGGGCTTGACAGTCGCCACCGGGGAGCTGTTTTTT. This sequence encodes CASSLGLTVATGELFF. The variable domain in full, completed from reference TRBV5-6 and TRBJ2-2, reads DAGVTQSPTHLIKTRGQQVTLRCSPKSGHDTVSWYQQALGQGPQFIFQYYEEEERQRGNFPDRFSGHQFPNYSSELNVNALLLGDSALYLCASSLGLTVATGELFFGEGSRLTVL.

This chain connects TRBV19 to TRBJ1-2; a possible D gene is TRBD1 (5 bases). The CDR3 is made up of 14 amino acids. Germline CDR1 is LNHDA and CDR2 is SQIVND (reference sequence). Between the trimmed V and J ends, which lost 7 bases and 13 bases, there was a span of 25 bases. The CDR3 protein is CASTTTGGVNIVTF. CDR3 nucleotides: TGTGCCAGTACCACGACGGGGGGAGTTAATATTGTCACCTTC.

The V and J genes are TRBV28 and TRBJ2-3, with 12 nucleotides matching TRBD2. With V trimmed by 8 bases and J by 6 bases, 21 bases remained unmatched. The CDR3 is 19 amino acids. Germline CDR1 and CDR2: MDHEN and SYDVKM. CDR3 protein: CASPADRVKLAGGDDTQYF. The CDR3 nucleotides are TGTGCCAGCCCCGCGGACAGGGTAAAACTAGCGGGGGGTGACGATACGCAGTATTTT.

This chain uses TRBV6-5 with TRBJ1-2; no clear D gene. Trimming shortened V by 7 bases and J by 2 bases, and 14 bases separated the two germline ends. The CDR3 contains 14 residues. The V gene's germline CDR1 is MNHEY and CDR2 SVGAGI. In DNA form, the CDR3 reads TGTGCCAGCACCCCAGCCCCGGGGAACTATGGCTACACCTTC. Amino acid sequence: CASTPAPGNYGYTF.

The count of this clone is one. The chain couples TRBV6-5 to TRBJ2-2; TRBD1 matches at 7 bases. This CDR3 is built from 15 residues. With V trimmed by 0 bases and J by 4 bases, 2 bases remained unmatched. Germline-derived CDR1 and CDR2 are MNHEY and SVGAGI. CDR3 sequence: CASSYSTGITGELFF. The CDR3 DNA reads TGTGCCAGCAGTTACTCGACAGGGATCACCGGGGAGCTGTTTTTT.

J is TRBJ2-7 and V is TRBV24-1; D not resolved. Germline CDR1 KGHDR, CDR2 SFDVKD. This CDR3 is built from 13 residues. Trimming cost V 4 bases and J 0 bases, with 6 bases left between them. The CDR3: CATSDGFSYEQYF. The CDR3 DNA sequence: TGTGCCACCAGTGACGGGTTCTCCTACGAGCAGTACTTC.

V usage is TRBV13 and J usage is TRBJ2-3; 8 bases match TRBD1. The CDR3 has 17 residues. CDR1 is PRHDT, CDR2 FYEKMQ, per germline (reference sequence). Trimming at V came to 0 bases and at J to 2 bases, leaving 7 bases not matched to a gene. CDR3 DNA: TGTGCCAGCAGCTTAGGCCTAACAGGGGGGTCCACAGATACGCAGTATTTT. This sequence encodes CASSLGLTGGSTDTQYF.

This clone was counted between two and nine times. V and J are TRBV7-9 and TRBJ1-6; possible D gene TRBD1, 6 bases. Trimming removed 5 bases at V and 5 bases at J, with 10 bases between. The CDR3 is 14 amino acids. The germline V gene encodes CDR1 SEHNR and CDR2 FQNEAQ (reference sequence). The CDR3 DNA sequence: TGTGCCAGCAGCAAGGCAGGGGATAATTCACCCCTCCACTTT. It translates to CASSKAGDNSPLHF.